This T cell receptor (beta chain) was captured in a study of cytomegalovirus exposure and HLA in healthy donors. Study conclusions and caveats: Many donors carried some public TCRs, although rarity characterized most TCR sequences. Specificity of a few CMV-associated chains for CMV antigens was verified in vitro. Listed as cytomegalovirus-associated were over 150 TCR beta chains.

About this clone itself: The target antigen is unknown.

Method: immunoSEQ multiplex PCR; TCRdb's copy keeps in-frame clones and lacks some. Here the sample spans roughly 120,000 clones, more than 75% being singletons. Input material: PBMCs. The TCR sequence derives from a man aged 18 to 35 in good health and CMV-seronegative.

The CDR3 DNA reads TGTGCCAGCATCCCGACAGGCCCTGGAAACACCATATATTTT. Translating it yields CASIPTGPGNTIYF. The V and J genes are TRBV25-1 and TRBJ1-3, with a possible D match to TRBD1 (6 bases). The germline V gene has CDR1 MGHDK and CDR2 SYGVNS. V dropped 7 bases and J dropped 2 bases, with 12 bases sitting between them. The CDR3 runs to 14 residues.